The rows below give T cell receptor beta chains drawn from one sample of a study of blood T cell repertoires in COVID-19. Generated by immunoSEQ multiplex PCR, the TCRdb table keeps only in-frame clones and is missing some. The table shows around 250,000 clones, with approximately 89% occurring only once. Sequencing input: PBMCs or T cells enriched from blood (not recorded which). Every receptor here comes from a woman between 35 and 50 years old with acute COVID-19. Each CDR3 is given with its conserved first and last residue. A D gene is named only where the DNA matches it firmly. Size values are once, few and many counts, or a class for expanded clones, and some rows have none.

v_gene	j_gene	len	d_gene	abundance	CDR3aa	CDR3nt
TRBV10-1	TRBJ2-5	14	TRBD1	NA	CASSTGQAQETQYF	TGCGCCAGCAGTACTGGACAGGCCCAAGAGACCCAGTACTTC
TRBV5-5	TRBJ2-7	14	TRBD1	NA	CASTLMRQGYEQYF	TGTGCCAGCACCTTGATGAGACAGGGCTACGAGCAGTACTTC
TRBV5-4	TRBJ1-2	16	NA	NA	CASSLRGMESFYGYTF	TGTGCCAGCAGCTTGAGAGGGATGGAGAGCTTCTATGGCTACACCTTC
TRBV6-5	TRBJ1-3	13	TRBD1	NA	CASRTGTGNTIYF	TGTGCCAGCCGGACAGGAACTGGAAACACCATATATTTT
TRBV7-2	TRBJ2-5	14	TRBD2	NA	CASSITSGKETQYF	TGTGCCAGCAGCATAACTAGCGGTAAAGAGACCCAGTACTTC
TRBV2	TRBJ2-2	18	NA	NA	CASSEGRTGGETTGELFF	TGTGCCAGCAGTGAGGGTAGGACAGGCGGGGAAACCACCGGGGAGCTGTTTTTT
TRBV19	TRBJ2-1	14	TRBD2	NA	CASSTSGRVAEQFF	TGTGCCAGTAGTACTAGCGGGAGGGTTGCTGAGCAGTTCTTC
TRBV10-1	TRBJ2-7	13	NA	NA	CASSRLWGPNEYF	TGCGCCAGCAGCAGACTGTGGGGCCCTAACGAGTACTTC
TRBV7-2	TRBJ2-3	16	NA	NA	CASSWTASLGTDTQYF	TGTGCCAGCAGCTGGACAGCGTCCCTGGGCACAGATACGCAGTATTTT
TRBV19	TRBJ1-5	13	NA	NA	CASSIDSHQPQHF	TGTGCCAGTAGTATAGATAGCCATCAGCCCCAGCATTTT
TRBV10-1	TRBJ2-1	15	TRBD2	NA	CASSAGTSGGQRQFF	TGCGCCAGCAGTGCCGGGACTAGCGGTGGCCAGAGGCAGTTCTTC
TRBV11-1	TRBJ1-4	14	TRBD1	NA	CASSPWTGGEKLFF	TGTGCCAGCAGCCCTTGGACAGGAGGTGAAAAACTGTTTTTT
TRBV5-1	TRBJ2-2	16	NA	once	CASSSSTSLTTGELFF	TGCGCCAGCAGCTCCAGTACTAGTCTAACCACCGGGGAGCTGTTTTTT
TRBV5-5	TRBJ2-5	14	NA	NA	CASSLWADKETQYF	TGTGCCAGCAGCTTATGGGCAGACAAAGAGACCCAGTACTTC
TRBV4-1	TRBJ1-4	19	NA	once	CASSQKGWTFSSTNEKLFF	TGCGCCAGCAGCCAAAAGGGGTGGACGTTCTCTTCAACTAATGAAAAACTGTTTTTT
TRBV7-2	TRBJ1-4	18	NA	few	CASSFPRDGVATNEKLFF	TGTGCCAGCAGCTTCCCCAGGGATGGGGTTGCAACTAATGAAAAACTGTTTTTT
TRBV27	TRBJ2-2	17	NA	NA	CASSKETGRSNTGELFF	TGTGCCAGCAGTAAAGAGACAGGACGTTCGAACACCGGGGAGCTGTTTTTT
TRBV5-1	TRBJ1-1	14	NA	NA	CASSLSGDYTEAFF	TGCGCCAGCAGCTTATCAGGGGATTACACTGAAGCTTTCTTT
TRBV18	TRBJ2-1	16	TRBD1	NA	CASSSTGTGRVNEQFF	TGTGCCAGCTCGTCAACCGGGACAGGGAGGGTCAATGAGCAGTTCTTC
TRBV19	TRBJ1-1	15	NA	NA	CASKSMVGGGTEAFF	TGTGCCAGCAAATCAATGGTGGGGGGAGGCACTGAAGCTTTCTTT
TRBV6-5	TRBJ1-1	14	NA	NA	CASRPWGGGTEAFF	TGTGCCAGCAGACCCTGGGGGGGAGGGACTGAAGCTTTCTTT
TRBV24-1	TRBJ1-5	13	NA	NA	CATSERSNQPQHF	TGTGCCACCAGTGAGAGGTCCAATCAGCCCCAGCATTTT
TRBV2	TRBJ1-2	14	TRBD1	NA	CATLPTGLDYGYTF	TGTGCCACCTTACCGACAGGGCTAGACTATGGCTACACCTTC
TRBV6-5	TRBJ2-1	12	NA	once	CASHGQNDEQFF	TGTGCCAGCCATGGACAGAACGATGAGCAGTTCTTC
TRBV3-1/TRBV3-2	TRBJ2-1	19	TRBD2	NA	CASSQHWEWTSGRGYEQFF	TGTGCCAGCAGCCAACATTGGGAATGGACTAGCGGGAGGGGGTATGAGCAGTTCTTC
TRBV6-5	TRBJ1-1	14	NA	NA	CATNSGGTYTEAFF	TGTGCCACCAATTCAGGAGGGACTTACACTGAAGCTTTCTTT
TRBV24-1	TRBJ2-3	12	NA	NA	CATSAGTDTQYF	TGTGCCACCAGTGCAGGCACAGATACGCAGTATTTT
TRBV27	TRBJ1-2	15	TRBD1	NA	CASSLSKGAYYGYTF	TGTGCCAGCAGTTTATCGAAGGGGGCCTATTATGGCTACACCTTC
TRBV11-3	TRBJ1-1	13	NA	few	CASSLYMNTEAFF	TGTGCCAGCAGCTTGTACATGAACACTGAAGCTTTCTTT
TRBV5-8	TRBJ2-1	15	TRBD2	NA	CASSMWTSGRYEQFF	TGTGCCAGCAGCATGTGGACTAGCGGGAGGTATGAGCAGTTCTTC
TRBV6-5	TRBJ1-5	13	NA	NA	CASSLHRDQPQHF	TGTGCCAGCAGCCTACACAGGGATCAGCCCCAGCATTTT
TRBV4-1	TRBJ2-7	18	NA	NA	CASSQAPRALPALDEQYF	TGCGCCAGCAGCCAAGCCCCTCGGGCCCTTCCCGCACTAGACGAGCAGTACTTC
TRBV29-1	TRBJ2-1	14	NA	NA	CSVEFSGEWGEQFF	TGCAGCGTTGAATTTTCGGGGGAGTGGGGTGAGCAGTTCTTC
TRBV6-1	TRBJ2-2	18	NA	few	CASSVRPLASANTGELFF	TGTGCCAGCAGTGTGCGGCCCCTAGCGTCCGCGAACACCGGGGAGCTGTTTTTT
TRBV19	TRBJ1-1	16	TRBD1	NA	CASRRDRGGRNTEAFF	TGTGCCAGTAGACGGGACAGGGGGGGTCGGAACACTGAAGCTTTCTTT
TRBV19	TRBJ2-2	14	NA	NA	CASSMAVSTGELFF	TGTGCCAGTAGTATGGCGGTGAGCACCGGGGAGCTGTTTTTT
TRBV5-4	TRBJ1-1	14	NA	NA	CASSLAGGGTEAFF	TGTGCCAGCAGCTTGGCGGGAGGAGGGACTGAAGCTTTCTTT
TRBV19	TRBJ2-5	15	TRBD1	NA	CASRPARGNQETQYF	TGTGCCAGTAGACCCGCCAGGGGGAACCAAGAGACCCAGTACTTC
TRBV2	TRBJ1-2	15	NA	NA	CASSVPQGLSYGYTF	TGTGCCAGCAGTGTCCCGCAGGGACTCTCATATGGCTACACCTTC
TRBV9	TRBJ2-1	18	TRBD2	NA	CASSASTSGSRRYNEQFF	TGTGCCAGCAGCGCCTCCACTAGCGGGAGTCGTCGCTACAATGAGCAGTTCTTC
TRBV9	TRBJ1-3	15	TRBD1	NA	CASSPAGTDRNTIYF	TGTGCCAGCAGCCCCGCCGGGACAGACAGAAACACCATATATTTT
TRBV18	TRBJ1-2	17	TRBD1	NA	CASSPRAGTDDNYGYTF	TGTGCCAGCTCACCACGGGCCGGGACAGATGATAACTATGGCTACACCTTC
TRBV7-2	TRBJ2-2	17	TRBD2	NA	CASSLHGLALNTGELFF	TGTGCCAGCAGCTTACATGGACTAGCGCTGAACACCGGGGAGCTGTTTTTT
TRBV28	TRBJ1-1	12	NA	NA	CASSLLNSEAFF	TGTGCCAGCAGTTTACTCAACTCTGAAGCTTTCTTT
TRBV6-5	TRBJ1-2	14	TRBD1	many	CASSNLGQGRGYTF	TGTGCCAGCAGTAACCTGGGACAGGGGAGAGGCTACACCTTC
TRBV6-2/TRBV6-3	TRBJ1-5	15	NA	NA	CASSLRGGRNQPQHF	TGTGCCAGCAGCCTCCGCGGCGGCCGCAATCAGCCCCAGCATTTT
TRBV30	TRBJ2-2	15	NA	NA	CAWSVTTTNTGELFF	TGTGCCTGGAGTGTAACTACCACGAACACCGGGGAGCTGTTTTTT
TRBV7-2	TRBJ1-5	13	NA	NA	CASSRSSYQPQHF	TGTGCCAGCAGTAGATCCTCCTATCAGCCCCAGCATTTT
TRBV7-9	TRBJ2-1	16	TRBD2	NA	CASSLVRLAAHNEQFF	TGTGCCAGCAGCTTAGTTCGGCTAGCGGCCCACAATGAGCAGTTCTTC
TRBV5-4	TRBJ1-6	13	NA	NA	CASRQGRGSPLHF	TGTGCCAGCAGGCAGGGAAGAGGTTCACCCCTCCACTTT